These 27 T cell receptor beta chains were sequenced from one sample in a study of T cells in Graves' hyperthyroidism and ophthalmopathy. RNA transcripts provided the source from which TCR beta CDR3 regions were amplified. HTBI primers were employed in a first-round RT-PCR of the TCR CDR3. Via MiXCR, TCRdb re-called the multiplex PCR reads, giving one row per CDR3 protein. This sample has around 450,000 distinct CDR3 sequences, with around 14% found just once. Sequenced: blood. The receptors originated from a woman aged 18-29 years with Graves' hyperthyroidism.

V and J are TRBV5-1 and TRBJ2-3; 8 bases agree with TRBD2. CDR1 is SGHRS, CDR2 YFSETQ, per germline. There are 15 residues in the CDR3. Losses at the gene ends were 0 bases for V and 6 bases for J; bases not matched to a gene: 6. The CDR3 DNA is TGCGCCAGCAGCTTGGGGGGACTAGTATCCGATACGCAGTATTTT. It codes for CASSLGGLVSDTQYF.

This clonotype came up a few times. A read error may explain this, as a much larger clone is one base away. CDR3 sequence: CACSTRGGIYNEQFF. The CDR3 DNA reads as TGTGCCTGCAGCACCAGGGGAGGGATTTACAATGAGCAGTTCTTC. The gene calls are TRBV28 and TRBJ2-1, with D maybe TRBD2 (7 bases). This CDR3 has 15 amino acids. CDR1 and CDR2 from the germline V gene are MDHEN and SYDVKM. The full variable domain, in which reference TRBV28 and TRBJ2-1 provide the parts outside the CDR3, is DVKVTQSSRYLVKRTGEKVFLECVQDMDHENMFWYRQDPGLGLRLIYFSYDVKMKEKGDIPEGYSVSREKKERFSLILESASTNQTSMYLCACSTRGGIYNEQFFGPGTRLTVL.

This clonotype showed up many times. The chain combines TRBV5-1 with TRBJ2-3; possibly TRBD1 or TRBD2 for D (5 bases each). There are 13 residues in the CDR3. Germline V gene lookup returns CDR1 SGHRS and CDR2 YFSETQ. The V and J ends lost 1 base and 6 bases respectively, with 9 bases between them. In DNA, the CDR3 is TGCGCCAGCAGCTTGACCTGGGGGGATACGCAGTATTTT. Amino acids: CASSLTWGDTQYF.

This sequence joins TRBV6-2 or TRBV6-3 and TRBJ2-3; D not resolved. CDR3 length equals 16 residues. Trimming shortened V by 8 bases and J by 0 bases, and 18 bases separated the two germline ends. Per germline, CDR1 MNHEY and CDR2 SVGEGT. The CDR3 DNA follows: TGTGCCAGCCCTGAGCCTATATCCTCTAGCACAGATACGCAGTATTTT. Its translation: CASPEPISSSTDTQYF.

The gene calls are TRBV7-2 and TRBJ2-2, with 7 positions matching TRBD2. The J segment lost 6 bases and the V segment lost 3 bases, leaving 10 bases of the junction unmatched. The CDR3 has 16 residues. Per the germline V gene, CDR1 is SGHTA and CDR2 is FQGNSA. This CDR3 is CASSLLRGVGAGELFF. The CDR3 region has the DNA TGTGCCAGCAGCTTGCTACGGGGGGTGGGGGCCGGGGAGCTGTTTTTT.

This clonotype turned up a few times. V is TRBV3-1 and J is TRBJ2-3, with unresolved D. V was trimmed by 0 bases and J by 7 bases, leaving 14 bases between them. Germline V gene lookup returns CDR1 LGHDT and CDR2 YNNKEL (reference sequence). This CDR3 region has 15 residues. CDR3 coding DNA: TGTGCCAGCAGCCAAGATCTCTGGGCCAAAAATACGCAGTATTTT. Translating it yields CASSQDLWAKNTQYF.

The chain employs TRBV7-2 and TRBJ1-4; D call uncertain. The CDR3 extends over 12 amino acids. V lost 5 bases and J 10 bases, leaving 11 bases between the germline ends. Germline CDR1 reads SGHTA; CDR2 reads FQGNSA. The CDR3 DNA follows: TGTGCCAGCAGCACGGACGTGGGAAAACTGTTTTTT. The encoded protein is CASSTDVGKLFF.

In its sample, this clonotype was seen many times. V gene TRBV6-2 or TRBV6-3 combines with J gene TRBJ2-5; the match to TRBD1 covers 8 bases. The trim removed 2 bases at V and 5 bases at J, leaving 4 bases unmatched. The germline V gene has CDR1 MNHEY and CDR2 SVGEGT. This CDR3 is built from 14 residues. The CDR3 loop reads CASSYGTGGETQYF. In DNA, the CDR3 is TGTGCCAGCAGTTACGGGACAGGCGGTGAGACCCAGTACTTC.

This clonotype was recorded at least ten times. The chain couples TRBV6-5 to TRBJ2-5; a weak D match, TRBD2 (7 bases). Germline CDR1 MNHEY, CDR2 SVGAGI. The CDR3 length is 15 residues. Trimming pared 2 bases from V and 1 base from J, leaving 11 bases between. The CDR3 loop is CASSYGGGVQETQYF. CDR3 coding DNA: TGTGCCAGCAGTTACGGCGGGGGCGTCCAAGAGACCCAGTACTTC.

This clonotype was counted once. A much larger clone lies one base from this, so it may be a read error. This is likely a read error, given that the CDR3 carries no conserved phenylalanine or tryptophan at its end. V and J are TRBV5-5 and TRBJ2-3; 10 bases map to TRBD1. From germline, CDR1 is SGHKS and CDR2 YYEKEE (reference sequence). The CDR3 sequence is 16 residues long. V lost 3 bases, J lost 1 base, and 5 bases stayed unmatched. As DNA, the CDR3 is TGTGCCAGCAGCTACGGCGGGACAGGGGGCACAGATACGCAGTATTAT. This encodes CASSYGGTGGTDTQYY.

This clonotype was counted once. The rearrangement links TRBV6-1 to TRBJ2-3, with 8 positions matching TRBD2. Germline trimming cut 5 bases from V and 3 bases from J; bases unmatched to any gene: 10. The CDR3 extends over 16 amino acids. CDR1 MNHNS and CDR2 SASEGT come from the germline V gene. The CDR3 sequence is CASSSLSGRGTDTQYF. Written as DNA, the CDR3 is TGTGCCAGCAGTAGTTTGAGCGGGAGAGGTACAGATACGCAGTATTTT.

This clonotype occurred many times. The V call is TRBV2, the J call TRBJ2-1, with 7 bases matching TRBD2. After removal of 1 base from V and 8 bases from J, the junction contained 5 bases not matched to a gene. From germline, CDR1 is SNHLY and CDR2 FYNNEI. The CDR3 sequence is 14 residues long. The DNA for the CDR3 is TGTGCCAGCAGTGAAGAGGCGGGGGTCGATGAGCAGTTCTTC. It translates to CASSEEAGVDEQFF.

The sample holds a few counts of this clonotype. The J gene is TRBJ2-5, the V gene TRBV11-1; 9 bases line up with TRBD2. This CDR3 spans 14 amino acids. Germline V gene data show CDR1 as SGHAT and CDR2 as FQDESV (reference sequence). The V gene end was trimmed by 9 bases and the J gene end by 5 bases; junction bases not matched to a gene: 10. The CDR3 sequence is CASNSGRVPETQYF. CDR3 DNA: TGTGCCAGTAATAGCGGGAGAGTTCCTGAGACCCAGTACTTC.

Many counts were recorded for this clonotype. The V gene is TRBV5-1, the J gene TRBJ1-1, with TRBD1 matching 7 bases. The V and J ends lost 0 bases and 3 bases, in that order; junction bases with no gene match: 2. This CDR3 has 14 residues. CDR1 is SGHRS, CDR2 YFSETQ, per germline. The CDR3 protein is CASSLEGADTEAFF. In nucleotides, the CDR3 is TGCGCCAGCAGCTTGGAGGGGGCTGACACTGAAGCTTTCTTT.

Ten or more counts support this clonotype. The rearrangement joins TRBV20-1 to TRBJ1-1; 8 nucleotides line up with TRBD1. The germline V gene encodes CDR1 DFQATT and CDR2 SNEGSKA (reference sequence). The CDR3 is 11 amino acids. V gave up 3 bases and J gave up 7 bases; unmatched junction bases: 1. The CDR3 here is CSASRGLEAFF. The CDR3, as DNA: TGCAGTGCTAGCAGGGGGCTTGAAGCTTTCTTT.

This clonotype has a count of ten or more. The CDR3 DNA follows: TGTGCCAGCAGTGGCTCGGGGGGTAGCAATCAGCCCCAGCATTTT. This translates into CASSGSGGSNQPQHF. This chain connects TRBV6-1 to TRBJ1-5; the D gene is possibly TRBD1 (5 bases). The CDR3 extends over 15 amino acids. From germline, CDR1 is MNHNS and CDR2 SASEGT. The V end lost 4 bases, the J end lost 0 bases, and 10 bases lay between the germline ends.

This chain uses TRBV5-1 with TRBJ2-7, with 13 nucleotides matching TRBD2. Germline CDR1 is SGHRS and CDR2 is YFSETQ. The CDR3 is 18 amino acids. After removal of 4 bases from V and 4 bases from J, the junction contained 14 bases not matched to a gene. In DNA, the CDR3 is TGCGCCAGCAGCATACAGTCGGGACTAGCGGGAAATTCATACGAGCAGTACTTC. Amino acids: CASSIQSGLAGNSYEQYF.

This clonotype was recorded a few times. The CDR3 region has the DNA TGTGCCAGCAGCTTAGCTGGGGGCGCAATAGTGGAAAAACTGTTTTTT. It codes for CASSLAGGAIVEKLFF. The chain is built from TRBV7-2 and TRBJ1-4; D may be TRBD1 (6 bases). Germline loops: CDR1 SGHTA, CDR2 FQGNSA. This CDR3 has 16 residues. V was trimmed by 0 bases and J by 8 bases, leaving 16 bases between them.

In its sample, this clonotype was seen many times. This chain connects TRBV5-1 to TRBJ2-7; maybe TRBD2 (6 bases). Germline-derived CDR1 and CDR2 are SGHRS and YFSETQ. The CDR3 length is 15 residues. V shed 0 bases and J shed 2 bases, with 12 bases lying between them. DNA for the CDR3: TGCGCCAGCAGCTTGGCCCCAACGGGGGCCTACGAGCAGTACTTC. Protein sequence: CASSLAPTGAYEQYF.

This clonotype showed up just a few times. The CDR3 nucleotides are TGTGCCAGCAATATCAGACGCTCTGGGGCCAACGTCCTGACTTTC. Its protein product is CASNIRRSGANVLTF. The V gene is TRBV12-3 or TRBV12-4, the J gene TRBJ2-6; D ambiguous. V gave up 7 bases and J gave up 0 bases, with 10 bases separating them. The CDR3 is made up of 15 amino acids.

In this sample, this clonotype turned up many times. The CDR3 DNA sequence: TGTGCCAGCAGCTTAGCCTATCGGGGAGACACTGAAGCTTTCTTT. It codes for CASSLAYRGDTEAFF. This rearrangement joins TRBV7-2 to TRBJ1-1; D is unclear. The V gene's germline CDR1 is SGHTA and CDR2 FQGNSA. The CDR3 covers 15 residues. Trimming removed 0 bases at V and 3 bases at J, with 11 bases between.

This clonotype was counted ten times or more. V is TRBV12-3 or TRBV12-4 and J is TRBJ1-1, with D possibly TRBD1 on 6 matching bases. The ends were cut back, 0 bases at V and 6 bases at J, with 17 bases in the middle. The CDR3 has 16 residues. CDR3 in amino acids: CASSLAGGAVGAEAFF. In DNA form, the CDR3 reads TGTGCCAGCAGTTTAGCTGGGGGCGCGGTCGGCGCTGAAGCTTTCTTT.

This clonotype was detected once. The chain has TRBV10-2 and TRBJ2-3; 13 positions agree with TRBD2. V was clipped by 8 bases and J by 2 bases; unmatched bases: 4. The CDR3 sequence is 15 residues long. Germline CDR1 is WSHSY and CDR2 is SAAADI. CDR3 DNA: TGCGCCAGCGTGGGACTAGCGGGGAACACAGATACGCAGTATTTT. This codes for CASVGLAGNTDTQYF.

This clonotype was observed at least ten times. The chain recombines TRBV12-3 or TRBV12-4 with TRBJ2-1; 7 positions match TRBD1. The CDR3 consists of 21 residues. Germline trimming cut 6 bases from V and 0 bases from J; bases unmatched to any gene: 23. CDR3 residues: CASSHRRSPTGKTISYNEQFF. The CDR3 nucleotides are TGTGCCAGCAGCCATAGGAGGTCTCCGACAGGGAAAACCATCTCCTACAATGAGCAGTTCTTC.

This clonotype was seen only a few times. V and J are TRBV7-2 and TRBJ2-7; D perhaps matches TRBD1 (5 bases). This CDR3 has 17 amino acids. The V end was cut by 4 bases, the J end by 7 bases, with 26 bases between. From germline, CDR1 is SGHTA and CDR2 FQGNSA. CDR3 sequence: CASSSVVRGFSSREQYF. In DNA, the CDR3 is TGTGCCAGCAGCTCCGTGGTAAGGGGATTCAGTTCGCGAGAGCAGTACTTC.

The rearrangement joins TRBV9 to TRBJ1-5; 7 nucleotides line up with TRBD1. The CDR3 extends over 14 amino acids. V was pared by 0 bases and J by 6 bases, with 3 bases of the junction left unmatched. Per the germline V gene, CDR1 is SGDLS and CDR2 is YYNGEE. CDR3 sequence (DNA): TGTGCCAGCAGCGTAGGACAGGGAGGTCAGCCCCAGCATTTT. It specifies CASSVGQGGQPQHF.

This clonotype showed up many times. The V and J genes are TRBV7-2 and TRBJ1-6; TRBD1 matches 8 bases. Germline V gene lookup returns CDR1 SGHTA and CDR2 FQGNSA. The V segment lost 7 bases and the J segment 8 bases; nucleotides outside the gene matches: 16. The CDR3 loop spans 17 amino acids. In DNA, the CDR3 is TGTGCCAGCACCGGGGGGGGCAGGGGGCGGCGGGATTCACCCCTCCACTTT. This gives the protein CASTGGGRGRRDSPLHF.